A single sample is the source of the 15 T cell receptor beta chains below, sequenced in a study of T cell repertoires in cytomegalovirus infection. A single record per CDR3 protein comes from TCRdb applying MiXCR to the reads. The sample yields about 51,000 distinct CDR3 sequences, over 15% seen once. No cognate antigen is known for these TCRs. The sample was CD8+ T cells from cultured PBMCs, taken from culture after CMV antigen stimulation. The source of these receptors is a human donor in good health (CMV status not recorded). Some clones in this sample may be carry-over from other donors' samples.

In this sample, this clonotype turned up a few times. The chain is built from TRBV7-2 and TRBJ2-1; 9 bases are shared with TRBD1. Germline V gives CDR1 SGHTA, CDR2 FQGNSA. The CDR3 contains 15 residues. The V segment lost 10 bases and the J segment 2 bases; nucleotides outside the gene matches: 9. The CDR3 region has the DNA TGTGCCATCCGACCGGGACAGGGTACCTACAATGAGCAGTTCTTC. Residues: CAIRPGQGTYNEQFF.

This clonotype has a handful of counts. This chain joins TRBV11-1 and TRBJ2-1; 15 nucleotides align to TRBD2. V lost 5 bases, J lost 2 bases, and 4 bases stayed unmatched. This CDR3 is built from 17 residues. From germline, CDR1 is SGHAT and CDR2 FQDESV (reference sequence). The CDR3 protein is CASSQGLAGGTYNEQFF. The CDR3 bases are TGTGCCAGCAGCCAGGGACTAGCGGGAGGAACCTACAATGAGCAGTTCTTC.

This clonotype was observed at least ten times. The rearrangement links TRBV6-1 to TRBJ2-1; the D is unclear. The V gene's germline CDR1 is MNHNS and CDR2 SASEGT. V dropped 6 bases and J dropped 5 bases, with 17 bases sitting between them. The CDR3 has 15 residues. DNA for the CDR3: TGTGCCAGCAGGGCAACCGCCTTTGGGAACAATGAGCAGTTCTTC. This sequence encodes CASRATAFGNNEQFF.

This sequence joins TRBV12-3 or TRBV12-4 and TRBJ1-1, with no clear D. Trimming pared 7 bases from V and 4 bases from J, leaving 22 bases between. CDR3 size: 16 residues. CDR3 residues: CASNPRAVVEGTEAFF. The CDR3 nucleotides are TGTGCCAGCAACCCCCGGGCGGTAGTCGAGGGCACTGAAGCTTTCTTT.

This clonotype has more than one count but fewer than ten. The chain links TRBV11-2 to TRBJ2-3, with D unresolved. The V gene lost 5 bases and the J gene lost 0 bases, with 3 bases spanning the gap. This CDR3 has 12 residues. CDR1 is SGHAT and CDR2 is FQNNGV in the germline V gene. The CDR3: CASSRSTDTQYF. The CDR3 DNA follows: TGTGCCAGCAGCCGTAGCACAGATACGCAGTATTTT.

This clonotype has a handful of counts. The V gene is TRBV7-8, the J gene TRBJ1-5; D not certain. The CDR3 consists of 15 residues. Germline V gene data show CDR1 as SGHVS and CDR2 as FQNEAQ. V lost 0 bases and J 2 bases, leaving 8 bases between the germline ends. The DNA for the CDR3 is TGTGCCAGCAGCTTAGCGCATCCTGGCAATCAGCCCCAGCATTTT. Amino acids: CASSLAHPGNQPQHF.

The chain links TRBV7-2 to TRBJ2-7; 13 bases are shared with TRBD2. This CDR3 is 15 amino acids long. Germline CDR1 reads SGHTA; CDR2 reads FQGNSA. The V segment lost 6 bases and the J segment 2 bases; nucleotides outside the gene matches: 4. This CDR3 reads CASRRTSGGAYEQYF. CDR3 sequence (DNA): TGTGCCAGCAGGAGGACTAGCGGGGGAGCCTACGAGCAGTACTTC.

This clonotype occurred a few times. The J gene is TRBJ2-1, the V gene TRBV20-1; D perhaps matches TRBD2 (6 bases). Germline V gives CDR1 DFQATT, CDR2 SNEGSKA (reference sequence). This CDR3 spans 13 amino acids. V lost 1 base and J lost 9, with 13 bases in between. In DNA form, the CDR3 reads TGCAGTGCTAGAGGCCGACTAGTGAGTGAGCAGTTCTTC. Its translation is CSARGRLVSEQFF.

The V call is TRBV7-6, the J call TRBJ1-1; D gene unclear. V gave up 5 bases and J gave up 7 bases, with 8 bases separating them. The V gene's germline CDR1 is SGHVS and CDR2 FNYEAQ. The CDR3 extends over 11 amino acids. The CDR3 protein is CASSPAIEAFF. CDR3 bases: TGTGCCAGCAGCCCCGCGATTGAAGCTTTCTTT.

The rearrangement joins TRBV12-3 or TRBV12-4 to TRBJ2-1; unclear D gene. This CDR3 spans 16 amino acids. V was cut by 3 bases and J by 0 bases, with 12 bases left in between. CDR3 sequence reads: CASSFPTSSSYNEQFF. In DNA form, the CDR3 reads TGTGCCAGCAGTTTCCCTACTTCCAGCTCCTACAATGAGCAGTTCTTC.

The J gene is TRBJ1-2, the V gene TRBV18; weak D call: TRBD1 (5 bases). The CDR3 sequence is 15 residues long. The ends were cut back, 3 bases at V and 0 bases at J, with 11 bases in the middle. CDR1 KGHSH and CDR2 LQKENI come from the germline V gene. The CDR3 region is CASSPSQGANYGYTF. The CDR3 DNA is TGTGCCAGCTCACCTTCCCAGGGTGCTAACTATGGCTACACCTTC.

Comment on this clonotype: A much larger clone differs from this one at a single base, so this may be a read error. The chain links TRBV7-4 to TRBJ2-1; D perhaps matches TRBD1 (6 bases). CDR3 length equals 15 residues. V lost 6 bases, J lost 2 bases, and 14 bases lay in between. CDR1 is SGHVT and CDR2 is SQSDAQ in the germline V gene. CDR3 sequence (DNA): TGTGCCAGCAGTGGCAACAGGGCTACCTACAATGAGCAGTTCTTC. Its protein is CASSGNRATYNEQFF. The full variable domain, its missing parts supplied by reference TRBV7-4 and TRBJ2-1, is GAGVSQSPRYKVAKRGRDVALRCDSISGHVTLYWYRQTLGQGSEVLTYSQSDAQRDKSGRPSGRFSAERPERSVSTLKIQRTEQGDSAVYLCASSGNRATYNEQFFGPGTRLTVL.

In its sample, this clonotype was seen many times. The chain is built from TRBV28 and TRBJ1-1; 10 bases match TRBD1. The trim removed 4 bases at V and 4 bases at J, leaving 6 bases unmatched. The CDR3 loop spans 15 amino acids. Germline CDR1 reads MDHEN; CDR2 reads SYDVKM. CDR3 protein: CASSWDRGGGTEAFF. The CDR3 DNA reads as TGTGCCAGCAGTTGGGACAGGGGAGGGGGCACTGAAGCTTTCTTT.

CDR3 protein: CASSYPREGNTGELFF. CDR3 nucleotide sequence: TGTGCCAGCAGTTACCCGCGGGAGGGTAACACCGGGGAGCTGTTTTTT. The chain combines TRBV6-2 or TRBV6-3 with TRBJ2-2; TRBD2 matches at 9 bases. Trimming took 2 bases from V and 2 from J; bases not matched to a gene: 3. CDR1 and CDR2 (germline): MNHEY, SVGEGT. CDR3 length: 16 amino acids.

This chain connects TRBV10-3 to TRBJ2-7, with D perhaps assigned TRBD1 or TRBD2 (5 bases each). This CDR3 is 13 amino acids long. The germline V gene encodes CDR1 ENHRY and CDR2 SYGVKD. Trimming shortened V by 6 bases and J by 4 bases, and 13 bases separated the two germline ends. The DNA for the CDR3 is TGTGCCATCAGCGGGGACCTCCCTTACGAGCAGTACTTC. Translating it yields CAISGDLPYEQYF.